Listed below are T cell receptor beta chains from one sample, sequenced in a study of shared clonotypes between healthy human individuals. Profiled with immunoSEQ multiplex PCR; TCRdb holds only in-frame clones, not every one. Seen here are a few million clones, about 92% observed once, and the top ten hold under 0.45%. Sequenced: naive CD4+ T cells from PBMCs. These receptors all stem from a man between 18 and 29 years old in good health. Some clones in this sample may be carry-over from other donors' samples. CDR3s include the opening cysteine and the closing phenylalanine or tryptophan. For some rows the clone size is stated as once, few or many, or as a class when expanded; others skip it.

CDR3	size	V	J
CASGGGFSYNEQFF	.	TRBV2	TRBJ2-1
CASSDSRRGATHGGYTF	once	TRBV25-1	TRBJ1-2
CASRGQRSYTF	.	TRBV28	TRBJ1-2
CASSLEGGYGYTF	once	TRBV28	TRBJ1-2
CASSYLEGGETKNIQYF	.	TRBV6-7	TRBJ2-4
CASSYSRWGPSYEQYF	.	TRBV6-5	TRBJ2-7
CASSTTRYYEQYF	.	TRBV7-3	TRBJ2-7
CASSRGLAGIITTEQYF	.	TRBV18	TRBJ2-7
CASSSIRDSYNEQFF	.	TRBV7-9	TRBJ2-1
CASSPTSRGYTGELFF	.	TRBV7-8	TRBJ2-2